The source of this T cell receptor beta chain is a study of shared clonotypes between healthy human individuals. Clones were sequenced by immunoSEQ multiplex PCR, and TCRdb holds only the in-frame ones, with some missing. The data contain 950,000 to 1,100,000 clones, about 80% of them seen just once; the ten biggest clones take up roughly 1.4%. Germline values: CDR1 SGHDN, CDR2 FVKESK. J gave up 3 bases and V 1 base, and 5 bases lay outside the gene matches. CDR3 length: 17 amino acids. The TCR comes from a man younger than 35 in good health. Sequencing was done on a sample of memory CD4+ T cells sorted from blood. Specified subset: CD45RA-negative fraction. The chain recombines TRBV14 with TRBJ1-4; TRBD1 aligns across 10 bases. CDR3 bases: TGTGCCAGCAGCCAAGCGAGACAGGGGGCAGCTAATGAAAAACTGTTTTTT. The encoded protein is CASSQARQGAANEKLFF.